This passage covers 28 T cell receptor beta chains from one sample sequenced in a study of Ad26.COV2.S vaccination and SARS-CoV-2 variants. TCRdb's table, derived via immunoSEQ multiplex PCR, lists solely in-frame clones and lacks some. The table records over 90,000 clones, over 70% of them present only once. Sample: peripheral blood, taken after recovery from COVID-19. The source is a human donor who had recovered from COVID-19.

Written as DNA, the CDR3 is TGTGCCAGCAGCTTAGGGTTTGGGGATTACACCGGGGAGCTGTTTTTT. It codes for CASSLGFGDYTGELFF. This sequence joins TRBV13 and TRBJ2-2; D unresolved. The CDR3 is 16 residues long. Germline V gene sequence: CDR1 PRHDT, CDR2 FYEKMQ (reference sequence). With 0 bases removed from V and 3 bases from J, the gap between germline ends came to 11 bases.

This rearrangement joins TRBV9 to TRBJ1-2; D not resolved. Germline assignment: CDR1 SGDLS and CDR2 YYNGEE. CDR3 size: 13 residues. The V and J ends lost 4 bases and 13 bases respectively, with 20 bases between them. The CDR3 nucleotides read TGTGCCAGCAGCTCGACTGATCTTTTGGAAGGCACCTTC. Translation: CASSSTDLLEGTF.

The rearrangement joins TRBV11-1 to TRBJ2-5, with D hard to call. Germline loops: CDR1 SGHAT, CDR2 FQDESV (reference sequence). Trimming stripped 3 bases from V and 1 base from J, with 6 bases between. The CDR3 spans 13 residues. CDR3 bases: TGTGCCAGCAGCTTGGCGCCCCAAGAGACCCAGTACTTC. Protein: CASSLAPQETQYF.

The chain is built from TRBV7-2 and TRBJ2-7, with a tentative D call TRBD2 (5 bases). The CDR3 contains 11 residues. Trimming took off 3 bases at V and 8 bases at J, with 8 bases between the two ends. Germline V lookup: CDR1 SGHTA, CDR2 FQGNSA. Here the CDR3 DNA reads TGTGCCAGCAGCTTCACGGGAAAGCAGTACTTC. It encodes CASSFTGKQYF.

The CDR3 is CASSLAPLGGQRETQYF. CDR3 nucleotide sequence: TGTGCCAGCAGCTTAGCACCCCTCGGGGGCCAGAGAGAGACCCAGTACTTC. The chain has TRBV7-7 and TRBJ2-5; D is tentatively TRBD1 or TRBD2 (6 bases each). Germline values: CDR1 SSHAT, CDR2 FNYEAQ (reference sequence). The CDR3 covers 17 residues. The V end was cut by 0 bases, the J end by 4 bases, with 18 bases between.

The genes are TRBV7-2 and TRBJ1-6; D gene ambiguous. Germline values: CDR1 SGHTA, CDR2 FQGNSA. The CDR3 length is 17 residues. V was trimmed by 0 bases and J by 0 bases, leaving 9 bases between them. CDR3 in amino acids: CASSLAPPSSYNSPLHF. The CDR3, as DNA: TGTGCCAGCAGCTTAGCGCCACCTAGCTCCTATAATTCACCCCTCCACTTT.

V gene TRBV3-1 (or the pseudogene TRBV3-2) combines with J gene TRBJ2-3; 7 bases map to TRBD2. J lost 8 bases, V lost 8 bases, and 4 bases had no gene match. Germline CDR1 reads LGHDT; CDR2 reads YNNKEL (reference sequence). This CDR3 comprises 11 residues. The CDR3 sequence: CASAWGGTQYF. The DNA of the CDR3 is TGTGCCAGCGCCTGGGGGGGTACGCAGTATTTT.

V and J are TRBV2 and TRBJ2-7; 7 positions match TRBD2. Germline values: CDR1 SNHLY, CDR2 FYNNEI. V dropped 9 bases and J dropped 2; count of bases not matched to a gene: 7. The CDR3 runs to 13 residues. The DNA of the CDR3 is TGTGCCAGTCGCGAGCGGGGTACCTACGAGCAGTACTTC. Protein sequence: CASRERGTYEQYF.

V is TRBV30 and J is TRBJ1-5; unclear D gene. Germline CDR1 and CDR2: GTSNPN and SVGIG (reference sequence). The CDR3 sequence is 13 residues long. V lost 0 bases to trimming and J lost 6 bases, with 9 bases between them. The CDR3 bases are TGTGCCTGGAGTGTGGGGAGGTCTCAGCCCCAGCATTTT. Amino acids: CAWSVGRSQPQHF.

The chain recombines TRBV7-3 with TRBJ1-2; TRBD1 might be the D (5 bases). CDR3 length: 13 amino acids. Per the germline V gene, CDR1 is SGHTA and CDR2 is FQGTGA. Trimming removed 5 bases from V and 1 base from J, with 8 bases in between. CDR3 sequence: CASSLDSNYGYTF. Written as DNA, the CDR3 is TGTGCCAGCAGCCTCGACAGTAACTATGGCTACACCTTC.

This chain joins TRBV11-2 and TRBJ2-5, with D possibly being TRBD2 (5 bases). Germline V CDR1 and CDR2: SGHAT, FQNNGV. Trimming shortened V by 2 bases and J by 5 bases, and 24 bases separated the two germline ends. The CDR3 sequence is 18 residues long. CDR3 sequence reads: CASSLSPPGWGTRETQYF. CDR3 nucleotides: TGTGCCAGCAGCTTAAGCCCCCCGGGGTGGGGAACCCGTGAGACCCAGTACTTC.

This sequence joins TRBV29-1 and TRBJ2-4, with D maybe TRBD2 (6 bases). Germline-derived CDR1 and CDR2 are SQVTM and ANQGSEA. Trimming took off 5 bases at V and 5 bases at J, with 13 bases between the two ends. This CDR3 has 13 residues. CDR3 loop: CSVQGGGENIQYF. As DNA, the CDR3 is TGCAGCGTTCAGGGAGGTGGGGAAAACATTCAGTACTTC.

Details on this clone: Other DNA sequences from this sample encode an identical CDR3 as well. The gene calls are TRBV19 and TRBJ1-1, with 9 nucleotides matching TRBD1. The V and J ends lost 5 bases and 3 bases, in that order; junction bases with no gene match: 1. This CDR3 contains 13 residues. Germline CDR1 LNHDA, CDR2 SQIVND (reference sequence). The CDR3: CASSRQGDTEAFF. Here the CDR3 DNA reads TGTGCCAGTAGTCGACAGGGGGACACTGAAGCTTTCTTT.

V and J are TRBV6-5 and TRBJ1-2, with TRBD1 matching 8 bases. This CDR3 is built from 15 residues. After removal of 2 bases from V and 4 bases from J, the junction contained 6 bases not matched to a gene. Germline V gives CDR1 MNHEY, CDR2 SVGAGI. DNA of the CDR3: TGTGCCAGCAGTTACCGGACAGGGACTATCTATGGCTACACCTTC. This gives the protein CASSYRTGTIYGYTF.

DNA of the CDR3: TGTGCCAGCAGTATCTCCAAAGAGACCCAGTACTTC. It encodes CASSISKETQYF. The chain couples TRBV12-3 or TRBV12-4 to TRBJ2-5, with D unresolved. Trimming took off 5 bases at V and 3 bases at J, with 7 bases between the two ends. CDR3 length: 12 amino acids.

This chain links TRBV10-1 with TRBJ2-2; TRBD1 might be the D (6 bases). Germline CDR1 is WNHNN and CDR2 is SYGVQD (reference sequence). Trimming removed 4 bases from V and 6 bases from J, with 9 bases in between. This CDR3 is built from 13 residues. In nucleotides, the CDR3 is TGCGCCAGCAGTGCAAGGACAGCCGGGGAGCTGTTTTTT. Translating gives CASSARTAGELFF.

In its sample, this clone was seen a few times. The chain couples TRBV30 to TRBJ1-2; no firm D call. Trimming took off 5 bases at V and 2 bases at J, with 15 bases between the two ends. Per germline, CDR1 GTSNPN and CDR2 SVGIG (reference sequence). This CDR3 is built from 14 residues. Here the CDR3 DNA reads TGTGCCTGGGATGGGAGGCCTAAAAACTATGGCTACACCTTC. Translation gives CAWDGRPKNYGYTF.

The chain employs TRBV19 and TRBJ2-2; 12 nucleotides align to TRBD1. V was clipped by 10 bases and J by 3 bases; unmatched bases: 3. The CDR3 spans 14 residues. Germline V gives CDR1 LNHDA, CDR2 SQIVND (reference sequence). The CDR3, as DNA: TGTGCCACTCGGGACAGGGGGCACACCGGGGAGCTGTTTTTT. It is translated as CATRDRGHTGELFF.

There are a few counts of this clone. J is TRBJ1-2 and V is TRBV30; 8 bases are a match to TRBD1. Germline assignment: CDR1 GTSNPN and CDR2 SVGIG (reference sequence). The CDR3 spans 11 residues. The CDR3 sequence is CALGQVNGYTF. DNA for the CDR3: TGTGCATTGGGACAGGTTAATGGCTACACCTTC. The full variable domain, with the rest looked up from reference TRBV30 and TRBJ1-2, is SQTIHQWPATLVQPVGSPLSLECTVEGTSNPNLYWYRQAAGRGLQLLFYSVGIGQISSEVPQNLSASRPQDRQFILSSKKLLLSDSGFYLCALGQVNGYTFGSGTRLTVV.

The chain employs TRBV7-2 and TRBJ1-6, with 7 bases aligning to TRBD1. There are 16 residues in the CDR3. Germline lookup yields CDR1 SGHTA and CDR2 FQGNSA. V trimming: 4 bases; J trimming: 6 bases; junction bases outside the gene matches: 9. CDR3 DNA: TGTGCCAGCAGCTCGGGTGGACAGGCCTTTAATTCACCCCTCCACTTT. Translating it yields CASSSGGQAFNSPLHF.

The V and J genes are TRBV12-3 or TRBV12-4 and TRBJ1-6; D unresolved. V shed 1 base and J shed 10 bases, with 8 bases lying between them. The CDR3 covers 13 residues. The CDR3: CASSLGRMSPLHF. The CDR3 DNA is TGTGCCAGCAGTTTAGGTCGTATGTCACCCCTCCACTTT.

The chain has TRBV5-6 and TRBJ2-7; possible D gene TRBD1, 6 bases. This CDR3 comprises 14 residues. Trimming took off 7 bases at V and 9 bases at J, with 23 bases between the two ends. Germline CDR1 is SGHDT and CDR2 is YYEEEE. CDR3 protein: CASGKGDMGPGQYF. The CDR3 nucleotides are TGTGCCAGCGGAAAAGGGGACATGGGCCCTGGGCAGTACTTC.

The V call is TRBV14, the J call TRBJ1-2; D gene uncertain. The CDR3 is 15 residues long. V lost 4 bases, J lost 8 bases, and 20 bases lay in between. CDR1 and CDR2 from the germline V gene are SGHDN and FVKESK. Here the CDR3 reads CASSRGSPLLGGYTF. CDR3 coding DNA: TGTGCCAGCAGCCGGGGAAGTCCCTTACTAGGGGGCTACACCTTC. The variable domain in full, completed from reference TRBV14 and TRBJ1-2, reads EAGVTQFPSHSVIEKGQTVTLRCDPISGHDNLYWYRRVMGKEIKFLLHFVKESKQDESGMPNNRFLAERTGGTYSTLKVQPAELEDSGVYFCASSRGSPLLGGYTFGSGTRLTVV.

The chain combines TRBV4-2 with TRBJ2-1; no clear D. The CDR3 is 15 amino acids. The V end was cut by 1 base, the J end by 0 bases, with 7 bases between. Germline CDR1 and CDR2: LGHNA and YNFKEQ. In DNA form, the CDR3 reads TGTGCCAGCAGCCAAGGACTGAACTCCTACAATGAGCAGTTCTTC. Its translation is CASSQGLNSYNEQFF.

This chain joins TRBV28 and TRBJ2-6, with 8 nucleotides matching TRBD1. The CDR3 runs to 15 residues. J lost 3 bases, V lost 4 bases, and 2 bases had no gene match. The germline V gene encodes CDR1 MDHEN and CDR2 SYDVKM. CDR3 sequence: CASSWTGYGANVLTF. The CDR3 nucleotides are TGTGCCAGCAGTTGGACAGGGTATGGGGCCAACGTCCTGACTTTC.

The chain joins TRBV9 to TRBJ1-4; D is unclear. CDR1 is SGDLS and CDR2 is YYNGEE in the germline V gene. The ends were cut back, 2 bases at V and 8 bases at J, with 13 bases in the middle. The CDR3 contains 14 residues. The CDR3, as DNA: TGTGCCAGCAGCGTGGGTCGCCTTCGGGAAAAACTGTTTTTT. Its translation: CASSVGRLREKLFF.

The chain carries TRBV15 and TRBJ1-4; TRBD1 might be the D (5 bases). CDR3 size: 14 residues. Germline V lookup: CDR1 LNHNV, CDR2 YYDKDF (reference sequence). Trimming stripped 1 base from V and 6 bases from J, with 9 bases between. CDR3 bases: TGTGCCACCAGCAGAGTCGGGGGGTATGAAAAACTGTTTTTT. Protein sequence: CATSRVGGYEKLFF.

The chain is built from TRBV11-3 and TRBJ2-1; 11 nucleotides agree with TRBD2. The CDR3 runs to 16 residues. The germline V gene encodes CDR1 SGHNT and CDR2 YENEEA. V lost 5 bases and J lost 4; bases outside the gene matches: 7. CDR3 sequence reads: CASSPGTSGDYNEQFF. Here the CDR3 DNA reads TGTGCCAGCAGCCCCGGGACTAGCGGCGATTACAATGAGCAGTTCTTC.